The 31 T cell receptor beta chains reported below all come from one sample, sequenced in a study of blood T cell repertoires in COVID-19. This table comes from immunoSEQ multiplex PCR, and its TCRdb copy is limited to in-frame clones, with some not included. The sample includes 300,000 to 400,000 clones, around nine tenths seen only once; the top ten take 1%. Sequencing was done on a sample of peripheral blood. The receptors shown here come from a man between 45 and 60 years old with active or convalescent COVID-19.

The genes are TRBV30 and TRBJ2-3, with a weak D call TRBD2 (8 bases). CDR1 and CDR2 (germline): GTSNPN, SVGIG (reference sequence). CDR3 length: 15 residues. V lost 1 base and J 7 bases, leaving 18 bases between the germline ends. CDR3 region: CAWSEGAGGRNTQYF. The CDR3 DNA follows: TGTGCCTGGAGTGAGGGGGCGGGAGGCCGGAATACGCAGTATTTT.

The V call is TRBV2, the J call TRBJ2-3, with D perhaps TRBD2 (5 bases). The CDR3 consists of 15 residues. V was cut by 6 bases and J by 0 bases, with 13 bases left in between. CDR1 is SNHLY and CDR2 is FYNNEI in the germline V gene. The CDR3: CASRVLDSSTDTQYF. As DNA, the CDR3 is TGTGCCAGCAGGGTACTAGATTCTAGCACAGATACGCAGTATTTT.

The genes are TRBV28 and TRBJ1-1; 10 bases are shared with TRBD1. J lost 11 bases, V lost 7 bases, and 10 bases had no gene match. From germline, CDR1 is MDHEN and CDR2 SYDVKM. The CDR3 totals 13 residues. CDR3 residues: CASNSDRGVVAFF. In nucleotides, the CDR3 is TGTGCCAGCAACTCGGACAGGGGGGTAGTGGCTTTCTTT.

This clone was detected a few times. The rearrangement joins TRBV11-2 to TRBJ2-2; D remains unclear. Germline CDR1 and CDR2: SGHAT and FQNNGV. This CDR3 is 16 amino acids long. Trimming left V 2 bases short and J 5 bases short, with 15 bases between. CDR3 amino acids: CASSLSRLSVTGELFF. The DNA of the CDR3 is TGTGCCAGCAGCTTATCTAGACTGTCAGTGACCGGGGAGCTGTTTTTT.

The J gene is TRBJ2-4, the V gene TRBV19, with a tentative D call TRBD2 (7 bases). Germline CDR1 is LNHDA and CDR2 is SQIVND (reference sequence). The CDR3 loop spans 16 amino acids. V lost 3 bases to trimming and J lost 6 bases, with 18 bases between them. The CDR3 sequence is CASSISGGGQGNIQYF. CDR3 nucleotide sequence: TGTGCCAGTAGTATCTCTGGGGGGGGCCAGGGAAACATTCAGTACTTC.

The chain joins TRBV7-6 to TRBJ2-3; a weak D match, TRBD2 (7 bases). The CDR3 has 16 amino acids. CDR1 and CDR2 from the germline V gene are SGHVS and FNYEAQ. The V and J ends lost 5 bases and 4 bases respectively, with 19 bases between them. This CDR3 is CASSPARGRGSDTQYF. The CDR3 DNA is TGTGCCAGCAGCCCTGCTAGGGGGAGGGGGTCAGATACGCAGTATTTT. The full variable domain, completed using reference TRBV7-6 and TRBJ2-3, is GAGVSQSPRYKVTKRGQDVALRCDPISGHVSLYWYRQALGQGPEFLTYFNYEAQQDKSGLPNDRFSAERPEGSISTLTIQRTEQRDSAMYRCASSPARGRGSDTQYFGPGTRLTVL.

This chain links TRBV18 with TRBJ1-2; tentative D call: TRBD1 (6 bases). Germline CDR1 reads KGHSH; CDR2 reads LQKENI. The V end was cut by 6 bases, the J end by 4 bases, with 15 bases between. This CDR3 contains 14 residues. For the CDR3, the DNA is TGTGCCAGCTCCAATGGAACAGGGCTCTATGGCTACACCTTC. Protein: CASSNGTGLYGYTF. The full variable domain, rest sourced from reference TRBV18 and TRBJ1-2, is NAGVMQNPRHLVRRRGQEARLRCSPMKGHSHVYWYRQLPEEGLKFMVYLQKENIIDESGMPKERFSAEFPKEGPSILRIQQVVRGDSAAYFCASSNGTGLYGYTFGSGTRLTVV.

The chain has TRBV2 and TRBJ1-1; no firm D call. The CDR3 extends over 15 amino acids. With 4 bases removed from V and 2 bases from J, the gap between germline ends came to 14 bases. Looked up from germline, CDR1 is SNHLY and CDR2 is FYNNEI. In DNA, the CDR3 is TGTGCCAGCAGTGTTGGAGGACGCAGAAACACTGAAGCTTTCTTT. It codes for CASSVGGRRNTEAFF.

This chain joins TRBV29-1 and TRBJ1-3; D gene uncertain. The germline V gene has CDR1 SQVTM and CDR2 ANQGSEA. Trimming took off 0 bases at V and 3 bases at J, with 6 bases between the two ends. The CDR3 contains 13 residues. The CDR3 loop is CSVEETGGNTIYF. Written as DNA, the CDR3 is TGCAGCGTTGAAGAAACGGGTGGAAACACCATATATTTT.

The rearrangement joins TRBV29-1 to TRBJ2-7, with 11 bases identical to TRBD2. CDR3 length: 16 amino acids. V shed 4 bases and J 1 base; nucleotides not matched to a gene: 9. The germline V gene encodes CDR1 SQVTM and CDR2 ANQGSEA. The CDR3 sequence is CSVAPTSGGFSYEQYF. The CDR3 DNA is TGCAGCGTTGCCCCTACTAGCGGGGGTTTTTCCTACGAGCAGTACTTC.

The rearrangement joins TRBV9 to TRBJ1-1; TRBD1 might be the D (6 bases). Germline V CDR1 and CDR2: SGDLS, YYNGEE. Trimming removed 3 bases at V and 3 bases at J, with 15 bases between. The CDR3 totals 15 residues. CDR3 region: CASSEGMTGYTEAFF. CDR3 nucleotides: TGTGCCAGCAGCGAGGGGATGACAGGTTACACTGAAGCTTTCTTT.

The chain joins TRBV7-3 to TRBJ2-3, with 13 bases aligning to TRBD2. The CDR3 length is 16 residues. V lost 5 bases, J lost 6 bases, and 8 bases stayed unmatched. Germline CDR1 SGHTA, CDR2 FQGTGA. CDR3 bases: TGTGCCAGCAGCCTGACTAGCGGGGGGTCCGGGGATACGCAGTATTTT. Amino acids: CASSLTSGGSGDTQYF. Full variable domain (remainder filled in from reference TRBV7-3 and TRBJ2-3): GAGVSQTPSNKVTEKGKYVELRCDPISGHTALYWYRQSLGQGPEFLIYFQGTGAADDSGLPNDRFFAVRPEGSVSTLKIQRTERGDSAVYLCASSLTSGGSGDTQYFGPGTRLTVL.

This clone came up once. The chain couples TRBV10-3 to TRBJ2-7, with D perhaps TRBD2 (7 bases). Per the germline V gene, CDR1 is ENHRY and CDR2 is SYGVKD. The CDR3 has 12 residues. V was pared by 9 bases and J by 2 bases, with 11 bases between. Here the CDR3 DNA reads TGTGCCATTGCGGGGGCCCCCTACGAGCAGTACTTC. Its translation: CAIAGAPYEQYF.

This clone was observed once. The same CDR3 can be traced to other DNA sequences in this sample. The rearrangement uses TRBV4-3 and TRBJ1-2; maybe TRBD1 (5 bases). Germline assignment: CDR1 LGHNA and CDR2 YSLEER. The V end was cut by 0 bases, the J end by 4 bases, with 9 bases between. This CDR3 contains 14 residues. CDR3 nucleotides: TGCGCCAGCAGCCAAGACAGGGTCGGCTATGGCTACACCTTC. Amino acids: CASSQDRVGYGYTF.

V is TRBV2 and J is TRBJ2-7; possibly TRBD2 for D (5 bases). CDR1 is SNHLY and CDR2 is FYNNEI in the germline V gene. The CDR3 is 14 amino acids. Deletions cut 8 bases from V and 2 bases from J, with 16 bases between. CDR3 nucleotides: TGTGCCAGCTCTAATTGGAGGAGGACCTACGAGCAGTACTTC. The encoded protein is CASSNWRRTYEQYF.

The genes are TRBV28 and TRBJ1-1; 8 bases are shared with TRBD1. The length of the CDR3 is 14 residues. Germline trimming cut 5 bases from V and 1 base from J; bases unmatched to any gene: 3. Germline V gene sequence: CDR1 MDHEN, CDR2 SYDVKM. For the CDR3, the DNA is TGTGCCAGCAGTGAAGGGACAGGGAACACTGAAGCTTTCTTT. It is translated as CASSEGTGNTEAFF. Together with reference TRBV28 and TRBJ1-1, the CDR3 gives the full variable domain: DVKVTQSSRYLVKRTGEKVFLECVQDMDHENMFWYRQDPGLGLRLIYFSYDVKMKEKGDIPEGYSVSREKKERFSLILESASTNQTSMYLCASSEGTGNTEAFFGQGTRLTVV.

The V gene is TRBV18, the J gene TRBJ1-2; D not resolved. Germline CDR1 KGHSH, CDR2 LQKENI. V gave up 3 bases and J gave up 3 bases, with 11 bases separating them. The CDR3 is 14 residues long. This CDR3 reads CASSPSQLDYGYTF. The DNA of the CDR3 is TGTGCCAGCTCACCTTCCCAGCTAGACTATGGCTACACCTTC.

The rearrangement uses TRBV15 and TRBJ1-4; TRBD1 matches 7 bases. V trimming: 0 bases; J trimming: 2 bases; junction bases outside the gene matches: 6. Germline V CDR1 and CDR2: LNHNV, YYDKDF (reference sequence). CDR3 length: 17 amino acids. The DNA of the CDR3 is TGTGCCACCAGCAGAGATCGGGGGACAGTTACTAATGAAAAACTGTTTTTT. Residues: CATSRDRGTVTNEKLFF.

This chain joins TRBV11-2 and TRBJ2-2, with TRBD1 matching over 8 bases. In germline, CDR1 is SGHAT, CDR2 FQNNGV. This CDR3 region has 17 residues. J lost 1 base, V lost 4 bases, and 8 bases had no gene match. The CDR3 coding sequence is TGTGCCAGCAGCTCTAAGTTCGGGACAGGGAACACCGGGGAGCTGTTTTTT. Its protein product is CASSSKFGTGNTGELFF.

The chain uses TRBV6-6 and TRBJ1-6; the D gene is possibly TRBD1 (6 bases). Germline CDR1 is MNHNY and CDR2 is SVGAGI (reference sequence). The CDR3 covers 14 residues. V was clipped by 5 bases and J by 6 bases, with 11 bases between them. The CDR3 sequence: CASSVDRSNSPLHF. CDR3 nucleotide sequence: TGTGCCAGCAGTGTTGACAGGAGTAATTCACCCCTCCACTTT.

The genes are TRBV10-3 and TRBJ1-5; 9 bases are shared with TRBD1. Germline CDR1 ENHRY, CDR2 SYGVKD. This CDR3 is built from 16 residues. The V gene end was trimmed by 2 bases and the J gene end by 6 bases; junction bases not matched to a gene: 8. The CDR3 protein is CAISELWTGEGQPQHF. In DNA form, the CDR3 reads TGTGCCATCAGTGAGCTGTGGACAGGGGAAGGTCAGCCCCAGCATTTT.

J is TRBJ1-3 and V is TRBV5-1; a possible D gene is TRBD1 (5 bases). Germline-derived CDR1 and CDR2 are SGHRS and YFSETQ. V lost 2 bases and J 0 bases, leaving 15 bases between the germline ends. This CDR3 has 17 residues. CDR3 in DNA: TGCGCCAGCAGCTTCATTGGTCAGGGTTTCTCTGGAAACACCATATATTTT. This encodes CASSFIGQGFSGNTIYF.

CDR3 in amino acids: CASKSRTGADNQPQHF. CDR3 coding DNA: TGTGCCAGTAAGTCTAGGACAGGGGCTGATAATCAGCCCCAGCATTTT. The genes are TRBV19 and TRBJ1-5; 9 bases align to TRBD1. The CDR3 runs to 16 residues. Germline V gene data show CDR1 as LNHDA and CDR2 as SQIVND (reference sequence). V dropped 7 bases and J dropped 4; count of bases not matched to a gene: 11. The full variable domain, its missing parts supplied by reference TRBV19 and TRBJ1-5, is DGGITQSPKYLFRKEGQNVTLSCEQNLNHDAMYWYRQDPGQGLRLIYYSQIVNDFQKGDIAEGYSVSREKKESFPLTVTSAQKNPTAFYLCASKSRTGADNQPQHFGDGTRLSIL.

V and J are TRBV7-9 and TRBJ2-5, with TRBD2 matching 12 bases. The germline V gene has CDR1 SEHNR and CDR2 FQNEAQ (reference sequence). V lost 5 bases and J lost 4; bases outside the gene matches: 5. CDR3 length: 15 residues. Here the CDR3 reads CASSLGLAGLETQYF. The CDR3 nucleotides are TGTGCCAGCAGCCTAGGACTAGCGGGGCTAGAGACCCAGTACTTC.

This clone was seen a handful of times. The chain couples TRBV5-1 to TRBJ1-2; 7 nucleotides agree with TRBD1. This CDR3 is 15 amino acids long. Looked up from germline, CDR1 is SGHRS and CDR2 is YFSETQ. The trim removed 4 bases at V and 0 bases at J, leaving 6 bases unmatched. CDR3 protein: CASSPAGGPNYGYTF. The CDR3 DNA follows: TGCGCCAGCAGCCCGGCAGGGGGTCCTAACTATGGCTACACCTTC.

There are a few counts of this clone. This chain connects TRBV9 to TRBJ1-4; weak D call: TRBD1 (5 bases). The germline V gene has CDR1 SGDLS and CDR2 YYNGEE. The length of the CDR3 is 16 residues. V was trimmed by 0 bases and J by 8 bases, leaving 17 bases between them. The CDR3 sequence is CASSVGRGRSGEKLFF. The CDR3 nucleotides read TGTGCCAGCAGCGTAGGGAGGGGCCGATCAGGGGAAAAACTGTTTTTT.

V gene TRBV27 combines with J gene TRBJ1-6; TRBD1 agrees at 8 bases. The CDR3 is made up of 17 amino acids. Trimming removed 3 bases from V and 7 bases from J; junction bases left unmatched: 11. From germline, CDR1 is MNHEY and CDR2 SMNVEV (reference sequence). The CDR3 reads CASSFQSQGARNSPLHF. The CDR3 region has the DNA TGTGCCAGCAGTTTCCAATCCCAGGGGGCGAGGAATTCACCCCTCCACTTT.

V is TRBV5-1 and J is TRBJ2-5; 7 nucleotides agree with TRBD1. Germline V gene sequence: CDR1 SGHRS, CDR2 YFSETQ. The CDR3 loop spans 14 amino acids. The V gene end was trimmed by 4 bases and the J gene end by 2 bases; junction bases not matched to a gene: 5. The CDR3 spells CASSPQGTQETQYF. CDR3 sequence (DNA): TGCGCCAGCAGCCCACAGGGGACACAAGAGACCCAGTACTTC. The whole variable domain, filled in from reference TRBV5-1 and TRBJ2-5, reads KAGVTQTPRYLIKTRGQQVTLSCSPISGHRSVSWYQQTPGQGLQFLFEYFSETQRNKGNFPGRFSGRQFSNSRSEMNVSTLELGDSALYLCASSPQGTQETQYFGPGTRLLVL.

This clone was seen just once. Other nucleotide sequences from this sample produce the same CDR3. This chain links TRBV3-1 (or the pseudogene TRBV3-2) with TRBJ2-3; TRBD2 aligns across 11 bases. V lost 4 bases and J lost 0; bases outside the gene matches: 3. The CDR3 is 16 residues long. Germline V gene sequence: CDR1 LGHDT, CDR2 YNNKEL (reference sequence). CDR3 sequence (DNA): TGTGCCAGCAGCCCCGGGACTAGCGGCAGCACAGATACGCAGTATTTT. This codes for CASSPGTSGSTDTQYF.

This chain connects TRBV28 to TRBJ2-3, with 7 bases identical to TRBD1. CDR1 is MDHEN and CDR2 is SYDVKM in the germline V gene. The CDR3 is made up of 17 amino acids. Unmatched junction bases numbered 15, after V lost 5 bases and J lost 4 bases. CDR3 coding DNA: TGTGCCAGCAGTCTGTCCTACGGGACAGCCGGTTCAGATACGCAGTATTTT. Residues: CASSLSYGTAGSDTQYF.

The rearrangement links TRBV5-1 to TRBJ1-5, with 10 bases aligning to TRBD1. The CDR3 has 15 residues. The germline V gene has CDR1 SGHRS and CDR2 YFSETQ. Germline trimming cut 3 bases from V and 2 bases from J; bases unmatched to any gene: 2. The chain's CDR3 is CASSWGTGGNQPQHF. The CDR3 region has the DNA TGCGCCAGCAGCTGGGGGACAGGGGGCAATCAGCCCCAGCATTTT.